Shown below are 16 T cell receptor beta chains from a single sample sequenced in a study of prognosis after radiotherapy for stage I lung cancer. Two-round multiplex PCR, the amplification method, yielded TCR beta CDR3 from genomic DNA. Amplification in first-round PCR relied on primers specific to each TRBV and TRBJ gene. TCRdb itself ran the multiplex PCR reads through MiXCR, one entry per CDR3 protein. The sample holds 59,000 or so distinct CDR3 sequences, 26% seen once. This specimen consisted of PBMCs, obtained before or after stereotactic body radiation therapy (not recorded which). The receptors were sampled from a donor at least 50 years old with non-small cell lung cancer.

The table lists this clonotype with many counts. The J gene is TRBJ2-5, the V gene TRBV19; D possibly corresponds to TRBD2 (7 bases). V was clipped by 6 bases and J by 2 bases, with 22 bases between them. Germline V gene sequence: CDR1 LNHDA, CDR2 SQIVND (reference sequence). The CDR3 runs 17 residues. The CDR3 sequence: CASSPSWAAGTQETQYF. Here the CDR3 DNA reads TGTGCCAGTAGCCCTTCGTGGGCAGCGGGGACACAAGAGACCCAGTACTTC.

The chain uses TRBV18 and TRBJ2-3, with 8 nucleotides matching TRBD2. V dropped 5 bases and J dropped 4; count of bases not matched to a gene: 11. CDR1 is KGHSH and CDR2 is LQKENI in the germline V gene. The CDR3 totals 16 residues. The CDR3 bases are TGTGCCAGCTCATCGATTAGCGGGGTGGGCGCAGATACGCAGTATTTT. The encoded protein is CASSSISGVGADTQYF. The variable domain in full, with the rest retrieved from reference TRBV18 and TRBJ2-3, is NAGVMQNPRHLVRRRGQEARLRCSPMKGHSHVYWYRQLPEEGLKFMVYLQKENIIDESGMPKERFSAEFPKEGPSILRIQQVVRGDSAAYFCASSSISGVGADTQYFGPGTRLTVL.

Many counts were recorded for this clonotype. This rearrangement joins TRBV5-1 to TRBJ2-2; a possible D gene is TRBD2 (5 bases). The CDR3 runs 16 residues. CDR1 and CDR2 from the germline V gene are SGHRS and YFSETQ. Deletions cut 5 bases from V and 6 bases from J, with 20 bases between. CDR3 bases: TGCGCCAGCAGACCCGACGGGTCGGAGGTTTCCGGGGAGCTGTTTTTT. This sequence encodes CASRPDGSEVSGELFF.

This clonotype was found many times. This sequence joins TRBV3-1 and TRBJ1-2, with a weak D call TRBD1 (5 bases). This CDR3 spans 14 amino acids. Germline-derived CDR1 and CDR2 are LGHDT and YNNKEL (reference sequence). The germline V and J ends were trimmed by 4 bases and 3 bases, with 12 bases remaining between them. The CDR3 here is CASSLTRGYYGYTF. The CDR3 DNA reads TGTGCCAGCAGCCTCACCCGGGGCTACTATGGCTACACCTTC.

This clonotype was counted at least ten times. The chain has TRBV18 and TRBJ2-5; D not certain. V lost 6 bases and J 3 bases, leaving 5 bases between the germline ends. This CDR3 comprises 11 residues. Germline lookup yields CDR1 KGHSH and CDR2 LQKENI. Here the CDR3 DNA reads TGTGCCAGCTCGCCTAAAGAGACCCAGTACTTC. Translation gives CASSPKETQYF.

There are many counts of this clonotype. The chain has TRBV4-1 and TRBJ1-2; D gene unclear. This CDR3 comprises 15 residues. Trimming took off 0 bases at V and 1 base at J, with 9 bases between the two ends. CDR1 and CDR2 from the germline V gene are MGHRA and YSYEKL. This chain's CDR3 is CASSQDLGFNYGYTF. CDR3 nucleotides: TGCGCCAGCAGCCAAGATCTGGGTTTTAACTATGGCTACACCTTC.

Many counts were recorded for this clonotype. The rearrangement links TRBV27 to TRBJ1-5, with 8 positions matching TRBD1. The V gene end was trimmed by 6 bases and the J gene end by 1 base; junction bases not matched to a gene: 8. The CDR3 sequence is 16 residues long. Per the germline V gene, CDR1 is MNHEY and CDR2 is SMNVEV (reference sequence). The CDR3 reads CASSLHWTGSNQPQHF. The DNA for the CDR3 is TGTGCCAGCAGCCTACACTGGACAGGGAGCAATCAGCCCCAGCATTTT.

This clonotype was recorded many times. The chain uses TRBV5-1 and TRBJ2-3; TRBD2 agrees at 8 bases. The CDR3 has 16 residues. CDR1 and CDR2 from the germline V gene are SGHRS and YFSETQ. The V segment lost 0 bases and the J segment 1 base; nucleotides outside the gene matches: 4. The DNA of the CDR3 is TGCGCCAGCAGCTTGGGGGAGGGACTAGGCACAGATACGCAGTATTTT. This translates into CASSLGEGLGTDTQYF.

A note on this clonotype: A much bigger clone sits one base away, suggesting this may be a read error. The chain links TRBV2 to TRBJ1-2; unclear D gene. The CDR3 has 13 residues. Germline V gene lookup returns CDR1 SNHLY and CDR2 FYNNEI. The chain's CDR3 is CVSSLEVKYGYTF. The CDR3 nucleotides are TGTGTCAGCAGCCTGGAAGTTAAGTATGGCTACACCTTC.

In this sample, this clonotype turned up many times. This chain joins TRBV12-3 or TRBV12-4 and TRBJ1-1; D possibly corresponds to TRBD1 (6 bases). This CDR3 comprises 15 residues. The ends were cut back, 5 bases at V and 1 base at J, with 14 bases in the middle. The CDR3 protein is CASSENRVSNTEAFF. CDR3 sequence (DNA): TGTGCCAGCAGTGAAAACAGGGTTTCGAACACTGAAGCTTTCTTT.

Ten or more counts support this clonotype. CDR3 DNA sequence: TGTGCCTGGCAAGGACAGAAAGAAGCTTTCTTT. This encodes CAWQGQKEAFF. V gene TRBV30 combines with J gene TRBJ1-1; D is possibly TRBD1 (6 bases). The germline V and J ends were trimmed by 5 bases and 8 bases, with 12 bases remaining between them. This CDR3 comprises 11 residues. The germline CDR1 and CDR2 sequences are GTSNPN and SVGIG (reference sequence).

As concerns this clonotype: This may stem from a read error, because a much larger clone lies one nucleotide away. This rearrangement joins TRBV19 to TRBJ1-6; 7 positions match TRBD1. Germline values: CDR1 LNHDA, CDR2 SQIVND (reference sequence). The CDR3 covers 14 residues. This CDR3 is CVSSAGQVYSPLHF. The CDR3 nucleotides are TGTGTCAGTAGTGCCGGACAGGTCTACTCACCCCTCCACTTT. Looking up the rest from reference TRBV19 and TRBJ1-6 gives the full variable domain: DGGITQSPKYLFRKEGQNVTLSCEQNLNHDAMYWYRQDPGQGLRLIYYSQIVNDFQKGDIAEGYSVSREKKESFPLTVTSAQKNPTAFYLCVSSAGQVYSPLHFGNGTRLTVT.

This clonotype was counted many times. The chain carries TRBV7-8 and TRBJ1-5; D is unresolved. From germline, CDR1 is SGHVS and CDR2 FQNEAQ. The CDR3 length is 15 residues. V lost 3 bases and J 6 bases, leaving 15 bases between the germline ends. The CDR3 bases are TGTGCCAGCAGCTTTGGAGCGCGCGGCGGTCAGCCCCAGCATTTT. The encoded protein is CASSFGARGGQPQHF.

Regarding this clonotype: This may come from a read error, since a much larger clone is one base off. The chain links TRBV14 to TRBJ1-3; TRBD1 is a possible D gene (5 bases). CDR1 is SGHDN and CDR2 is FVKESK in the germline V gene. V was shortened by 2 bases and J by 2 bases, with 16 bases between the two germline ends. The CDR3 runs 17 residues. The CDR3 region has the DNA TGTGCCAGCAGCCAAATCAATCTTTGGGACCCTGGAAACACCATATATTTT. Translated, it gives CASSQINLWDPGNTIYF.

This clonotype was detected ten times or more. This chain connects TRBV7-8 to TRBJ2-3; D uncertain. The CDR3 spans 13 residues. V was shortened by 4 bases and J by 2 bases, with 7 bases between the two germline ends. In germline, CDR1 is SGHVS, CDR2 FQNEAQ. CDR3 coding DNA: TGTGCCAGCAGCTCCTACCTCACAGATACGCAGTATTTT. Translated, it gives CASSSYLTDTQYF. The whole variable domain, filled in from reference TRBV7-8 and TRBJ2-3, reads GAGVSQSPRYKVAKRGQDVALRCDPISGHVSLFWYQQALGQGPEFLTYFQNEAQLDKSGLPSDRFFAERPEGSVSTLKIQRTQQEDSAVYLCASSSYLTDTQYFGPGTRLTVL.

This clonotype was counted ten times or more. The rearrangement links TRBV6-4 to TRBJ2-7; 8 nucleotides line up with TRBD1. Trimming removed 6 bases from V and 0 bases from J; junction bases left unmatched: 10. The CDR3 extends over 16 amino acids. Germline CDR1 is MRHNA and CDR2 is SNTAGT. In nucleotides, the CDR3 is TGTGCCAGCAGGACCCCAGGGGGCCTTAGCTCCTACGAGCAGTACTTC. It yields the protein CASRTPGGLSSYEQYF.